This entry describes one T cell receptor beta chain. The antigen is undetermined. This record belongs to a study of Ad26.COV2.S vaccination and SARS-CoV-2 variants. The study, taken as a whole, reports: The placebo group had lower spike-specific TCR breadth than the vaccine recipients did.

As to treatment: around 19 received Ad26.COV2.S at low or high dose, single or two shots; five or six received placebo; per-sample allocation not given. Day 63 following the first vaccine or placebo injection was when the samples were taken. This adult donor, from Boston, was 18-55 years old. Germline assignment: CDR1 MNHEY and CDR2 SMNVEV (reference sequence). Trimming stripped 1 base from V and 6 bases from J, with 16 bases between. The CDR3 is made up of 16 amino acids. Repertoires were generated with immunoSEQ multiplex PCR, while TCRdb's copy carries only in-frame clones and drops some. Of hundreds of thousands of clones in the sample, about 89% were seen once.

The V and J genes are TRBV27 and TRBJ1-5; D perhaps matches TRBD1 (6 bases). The TCR comes from a person aged 18-65 years who received the Ad26.COV2.S COVID-19 vaccine or a placebo. The material was peripheral blood, obtained in a trial of Ad26.COV2.S vaccine versus placebo. CDR3 nucleotide sequence: TGTGCCAGCAGTTTATTGCCCCAGGGGAGGGGTCAGCCCCAGCATTTT. Translated, it gives CASSLLPQGRGQPQHF.